The TCR beta chain described here comes from a study of cytomegalovirus exposure and HLA in healthy donors. Overall study findings and caveats: Three chains linked to CMV were shown in vitro to be specific for CMV antigens.

Details on this clone: Its antigen remains unidentified.

The CDR3 loop spans 16 amino acids. Germline V gene lookup returns CDR1 SEHNR and CDR2 FQNEAQ (reference sequence). PCR used 60 Vbeta primers and 13 Jbeta primers. Generated by immunoSEQ multiplex PCR, the TCRdb table keeps only in-frame clones and is missing some. The table includes about 190,000 clones, 70% to 75% detected once. Source material: PBMCs. The sequence was obtained from a young woman in good health and CMV-seropositive. The chain uses TRBV7-9 and TRBJ2-5; TRBD2 aligns across 12 bases. The J call could be wrong; TRBJ2-7 is a better fit for the DNA end. The CDR3 DNA is TGTGCCAGCAGCCCGAGGACTAGCGGGGCCACCTACGAGCAGTACTTC. This sequence encodes CASSPRTSGATYEQYF.